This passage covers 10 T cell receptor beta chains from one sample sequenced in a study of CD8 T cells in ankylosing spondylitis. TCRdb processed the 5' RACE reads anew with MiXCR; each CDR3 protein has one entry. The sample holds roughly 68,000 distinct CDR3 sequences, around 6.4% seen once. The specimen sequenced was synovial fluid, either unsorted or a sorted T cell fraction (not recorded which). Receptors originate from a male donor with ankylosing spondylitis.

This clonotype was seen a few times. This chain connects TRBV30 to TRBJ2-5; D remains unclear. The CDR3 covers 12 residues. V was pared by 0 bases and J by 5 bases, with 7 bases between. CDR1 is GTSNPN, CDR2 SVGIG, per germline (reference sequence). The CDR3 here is CAWSVHRETQYF. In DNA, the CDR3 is TGTGCCTGGAGTGTACATCGGGAGACCCAGTACTTC.

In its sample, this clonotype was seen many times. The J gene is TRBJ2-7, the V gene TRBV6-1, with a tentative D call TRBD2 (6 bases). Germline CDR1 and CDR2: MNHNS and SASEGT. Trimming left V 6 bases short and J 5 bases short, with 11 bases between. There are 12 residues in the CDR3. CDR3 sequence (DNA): TGTGCCAGCAGACTAGCCAGGGACGAGCAGTACTTC. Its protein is CASRLARDEQYF.

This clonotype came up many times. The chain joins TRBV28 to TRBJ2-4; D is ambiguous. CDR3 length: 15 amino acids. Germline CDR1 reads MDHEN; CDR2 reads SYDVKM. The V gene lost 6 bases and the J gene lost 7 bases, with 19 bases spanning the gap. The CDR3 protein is CASSRLRVNGNIQYF. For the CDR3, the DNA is TGTGCCAGCAGCCGTTTAAGGGTTAATGGGAACATTCAGTACTTC.

CDR3: CASSGAIGTVGEQYF. The CDR3 nucleotides read TGTGCCAGCAGTGGGGCAATAGGGACAGTCGGCGAGCAGTACTTC. The chain links TRBV2 to TRBJ2-7, with 7 bases identical to TRBD1. V dropped 4 bases and J dropped 6; count of bases not matched to a gene: 12. The germline gives CDR1 SNHLY, CDR2 FYNNEI. This CDR3 region has 15 residues. Looking up the rest from reference TRBV2 and TRBJ2-7 gives the full variable domain: EPEVTQTPSHQVTQMGQEVILRCVPISNHLYFYWYRQILGQKVEFLVSFYNNEISEKSEIFDDQFSVERPDGSNFTLKIRSTKLEDSAMYFCASSGAIGTVGEQYFGPGTRLTVT.

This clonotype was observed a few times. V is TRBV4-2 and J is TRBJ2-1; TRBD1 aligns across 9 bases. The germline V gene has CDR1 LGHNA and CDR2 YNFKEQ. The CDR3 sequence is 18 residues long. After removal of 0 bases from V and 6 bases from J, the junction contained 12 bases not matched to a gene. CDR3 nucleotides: TGTGCCAGCAGCCAAGAGAAGTTATTTGGACAGGGGTCCAATGAGCAGTTCTTC. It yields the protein CASSQEKLFGQGSNEQFF.

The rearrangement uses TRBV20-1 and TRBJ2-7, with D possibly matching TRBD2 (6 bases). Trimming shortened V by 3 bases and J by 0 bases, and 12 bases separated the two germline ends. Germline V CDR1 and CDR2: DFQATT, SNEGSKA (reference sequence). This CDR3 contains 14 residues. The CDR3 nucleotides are TGCAGTGCTAGCGGGAGCGAGGGCTCCTACGAGCAGTACTTC. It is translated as CSASGSEGSYEQYF.

The DNA for the CDR3 is TGTGCCAGCAGCCTCGGGACTACGCCCTCGGGCGAGCAGTACTTC. Protein product: CASSLGTTPSGEQYF. The chain recombines TRBV9 with TRBJ2-7; 7 nucleotides match TRBD2. V dropped 4 bases and J dropped 6; count of bases not matched to a gene: 13. Germline V gene lookup returns CDR1 SGDLS and CDR2 YYNGEE. The length of the CDR3 is 15 residues.

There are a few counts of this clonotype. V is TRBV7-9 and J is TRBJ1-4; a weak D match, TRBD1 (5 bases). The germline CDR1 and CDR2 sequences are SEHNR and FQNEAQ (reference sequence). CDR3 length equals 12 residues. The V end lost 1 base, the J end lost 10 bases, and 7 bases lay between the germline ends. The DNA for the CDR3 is TGTGCCAGCAGCTTAGACGGGGGAAAACTGTTTTTT. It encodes CASSLDGGKLFF.

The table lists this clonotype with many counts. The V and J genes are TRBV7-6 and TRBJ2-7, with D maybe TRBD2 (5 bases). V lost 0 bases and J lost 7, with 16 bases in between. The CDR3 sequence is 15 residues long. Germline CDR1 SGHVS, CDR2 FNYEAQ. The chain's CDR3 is CASSLASASSGEQYF. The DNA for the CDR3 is TGTGCCAGCAGCTTAGCTTCGGCTAGCTCTGGGGAGCAGTACTTC.

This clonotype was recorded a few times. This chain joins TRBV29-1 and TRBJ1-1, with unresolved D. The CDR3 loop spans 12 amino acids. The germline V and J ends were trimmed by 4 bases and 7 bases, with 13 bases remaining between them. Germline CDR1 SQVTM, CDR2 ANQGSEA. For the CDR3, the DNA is TGCAGCGTTGTAAGCGCCGGAGTTGAAGCTTTCTTT. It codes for CSVVSAGVEAFF.